The subject of this entry is one T cell receptor beta chain. Between roughly 20 and 33 mg of unsorted bulk tissue served as the source from which RNA and DNA were co-extracted. The data belong to a study of tumor-infiltrating lymphocytes in primary liver carcinoma. Using a constant-region primer together with ProtoScript II reverse transcriptase, TCR beta cDNA was made from about 500 ng of total RNA. It was through three nested multiplex PCR rounds of slightly modified ARM-PCR that TCR beta libraries arose. MiXCR was run by TCRdb on the multiplex PCR reads, yielding one entry per CDR3 protein. Seen here are roughly 100,000 distinct CDR3 sequences, about four fifths observed once, and the top ten hold approximately 21%. This receptor was taken from a man between 40 and 49 years old with primary liver carcinoma and hepatitis B virus infection. The sequencing input was liver tumor tissue from sampling region 3. Stated subset: tumor region T3, left-lateral pole.

The CDR3 sequence is CASSSLPLSVWTDTQYF. The DNA for the CDR3 is TGTGCCAGCAGTTCACTCCCTCTAAGCGTGTGGACAGATACGCAGTATTTT. J is TRBJ2-3 and V is TRBV6-5; D is undetermined. There are 17 residues in the CDR3. Trimming removed 4 bases at V and 3 bases at J, with 20 bases between. The germline gives CDR1 MNHEY, CDR2 SVGAGI.